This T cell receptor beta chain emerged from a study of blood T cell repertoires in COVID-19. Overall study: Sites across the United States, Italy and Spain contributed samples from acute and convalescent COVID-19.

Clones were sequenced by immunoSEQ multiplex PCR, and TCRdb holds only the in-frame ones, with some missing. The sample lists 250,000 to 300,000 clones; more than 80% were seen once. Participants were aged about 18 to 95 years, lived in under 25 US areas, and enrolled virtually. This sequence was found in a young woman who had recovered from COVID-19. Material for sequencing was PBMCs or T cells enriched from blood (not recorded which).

CDR3 region: CATSRETDTQYF. CDR3 bases: TGTGCCACTTCGCGGGAAACAGATACGCAGTATTTT. The J gene is TRBJ2-3, the V gene TRBV24-1, with D perhaps TRBD2 (6 bases). In germline, CDR1 is KGHDR, CDR2 SFDVKD. Trimming stripped 10 bases from V and 3 bases from J, with 10 bases between. The CDR3 covers 12 residues.